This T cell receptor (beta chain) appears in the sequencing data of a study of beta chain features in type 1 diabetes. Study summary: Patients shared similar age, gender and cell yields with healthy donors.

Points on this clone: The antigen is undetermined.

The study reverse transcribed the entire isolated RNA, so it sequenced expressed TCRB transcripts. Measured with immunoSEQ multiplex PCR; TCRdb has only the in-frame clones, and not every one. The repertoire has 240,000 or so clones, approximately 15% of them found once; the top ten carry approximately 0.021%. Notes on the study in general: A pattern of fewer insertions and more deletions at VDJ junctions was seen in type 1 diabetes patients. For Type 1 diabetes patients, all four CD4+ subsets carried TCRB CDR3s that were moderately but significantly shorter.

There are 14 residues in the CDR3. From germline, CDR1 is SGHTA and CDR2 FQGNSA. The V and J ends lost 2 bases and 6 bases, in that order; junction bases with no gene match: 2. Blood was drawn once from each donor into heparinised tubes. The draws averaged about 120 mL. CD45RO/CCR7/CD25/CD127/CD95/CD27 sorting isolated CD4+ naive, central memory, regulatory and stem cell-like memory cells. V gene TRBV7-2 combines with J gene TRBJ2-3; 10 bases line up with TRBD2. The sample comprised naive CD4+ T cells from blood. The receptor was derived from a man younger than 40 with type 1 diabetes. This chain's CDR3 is CASSLTGLADTQYF. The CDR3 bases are TGTGCCAGCAGCTTAACGGGACTAGCGGATACGCAGTATTTT.